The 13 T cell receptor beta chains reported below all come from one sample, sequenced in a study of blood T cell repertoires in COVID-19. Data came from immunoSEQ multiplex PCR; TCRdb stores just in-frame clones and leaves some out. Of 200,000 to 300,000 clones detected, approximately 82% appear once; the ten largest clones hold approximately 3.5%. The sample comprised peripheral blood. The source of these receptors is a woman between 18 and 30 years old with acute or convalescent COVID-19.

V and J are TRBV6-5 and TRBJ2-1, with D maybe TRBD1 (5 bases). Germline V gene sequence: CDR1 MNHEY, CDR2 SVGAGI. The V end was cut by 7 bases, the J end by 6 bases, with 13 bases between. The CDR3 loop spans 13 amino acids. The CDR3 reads CASTQGDVNEQFF. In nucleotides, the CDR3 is TGTGCCAGCACCCAAGGGGATGTCAATGAGCAGTTCTTC.

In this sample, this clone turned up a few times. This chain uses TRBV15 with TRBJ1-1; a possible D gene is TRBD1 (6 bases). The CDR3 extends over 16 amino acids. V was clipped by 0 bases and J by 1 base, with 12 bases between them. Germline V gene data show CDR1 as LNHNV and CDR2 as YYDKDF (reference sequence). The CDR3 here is CATSRDLGAANTEAFF. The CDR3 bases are TGTGCCACCAGCAGAGATCTGGGGGCAGCGAACACTGAAGCTTTCTTT.

CDR3 nucleotide sequence: TGTGCCAGCACGGTCCAGGGGTACGAGCAGTACTTC. This translates into CASTVQGYEQYF. The V and J genes are TRBV2 and TRBJ2-7; TRBD1 is a possible D gene (6 bases). This CDR3 is 12 amino acids long. The germline V and J ends were trimmed by 7 bases and 4 bases, with 11 bases remaining between them. Per germline, CDR1 SNHLY and CDR2 FYNNEI.

CDR3 in DNA: TGCAGCGTTGACGACAGGAACTTGGTCGATACGCAGTATTTT. Protein product: CSVDDRNLVDTQYF. The chain carries TRBV29-1 and TRBJ2-3; D possibly corresponds to TRBD1 (6 bases). This CDR3 has 14 residues. V shed 3 bases and J shed 6 bases, with 16 bases lying between them. CDR1 is SQVTM and CDR2 is ANQGSEA in the germline V gene.

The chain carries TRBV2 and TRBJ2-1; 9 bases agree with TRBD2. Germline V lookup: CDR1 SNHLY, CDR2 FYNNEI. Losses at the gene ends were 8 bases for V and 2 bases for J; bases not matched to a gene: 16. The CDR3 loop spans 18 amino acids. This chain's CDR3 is CASLTGGIAGVPYNEQFF. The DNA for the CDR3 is TGTGCCAGCCTCACAGGAGGGATAGCGGGAGTCCCCTACAATGAGCAGTTCTTC.

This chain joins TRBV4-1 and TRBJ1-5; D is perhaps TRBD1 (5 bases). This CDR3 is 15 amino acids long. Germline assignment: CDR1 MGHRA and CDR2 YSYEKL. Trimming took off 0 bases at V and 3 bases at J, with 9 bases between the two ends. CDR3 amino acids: CASSQDRTPNQPQHF. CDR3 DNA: TGCGCCAGCAGCCAAGATAGGACACCCAATCAGCCCCAGCATTTT.

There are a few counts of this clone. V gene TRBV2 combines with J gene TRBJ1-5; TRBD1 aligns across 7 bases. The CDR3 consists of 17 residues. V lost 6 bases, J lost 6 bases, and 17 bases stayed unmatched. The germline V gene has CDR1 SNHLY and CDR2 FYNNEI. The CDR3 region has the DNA TGTGCCAGCAGCCACATTTTTAGGACAGGTGCTGGTCAGCCCCAGCATTTT. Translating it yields CASSHIFRTGAGQPQHF.

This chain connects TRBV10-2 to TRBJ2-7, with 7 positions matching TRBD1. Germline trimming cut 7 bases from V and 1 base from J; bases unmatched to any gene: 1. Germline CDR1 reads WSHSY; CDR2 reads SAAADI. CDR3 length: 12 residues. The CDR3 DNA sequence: TGCGCCAGCACGGACAGGTCCTACGAGCAGTACTTC. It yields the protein CASTDRSYEQYF.

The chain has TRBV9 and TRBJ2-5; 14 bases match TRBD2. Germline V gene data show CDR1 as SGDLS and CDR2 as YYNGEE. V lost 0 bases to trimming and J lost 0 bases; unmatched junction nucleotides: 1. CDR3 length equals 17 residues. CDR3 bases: TGTGCCAGCAGCGTAGGACTAGCGGGAGGGCACCAAGAGACCCAGTACTTC. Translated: CASSVGLAGGHQETQYF.

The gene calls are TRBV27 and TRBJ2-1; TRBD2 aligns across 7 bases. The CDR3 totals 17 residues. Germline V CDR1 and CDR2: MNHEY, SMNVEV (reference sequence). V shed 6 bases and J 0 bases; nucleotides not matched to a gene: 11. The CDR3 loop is CASSAGLIGSSYNEQFF. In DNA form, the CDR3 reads TGTGCCAGCAGCGCGGGACTAATTGGGAGCTCCTACAATGAGCAGTTCTTC.

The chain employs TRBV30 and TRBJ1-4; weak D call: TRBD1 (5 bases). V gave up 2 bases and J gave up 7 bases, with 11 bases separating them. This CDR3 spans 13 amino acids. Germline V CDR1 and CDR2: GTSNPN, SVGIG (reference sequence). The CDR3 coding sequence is TGTGCCTGGAGTCGGACATCGCGTGAAAAACTGTTTTTT. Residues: CAWSRTSREKLFF.

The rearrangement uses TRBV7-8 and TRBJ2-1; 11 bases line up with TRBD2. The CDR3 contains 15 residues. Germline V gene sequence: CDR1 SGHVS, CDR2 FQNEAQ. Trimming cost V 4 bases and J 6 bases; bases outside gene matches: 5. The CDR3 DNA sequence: TGTGCCAGCAGCTCAACTAGCGGGAGATCCAATGAGCAGTTCTTC. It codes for CASSSTSGRSNEQFF.

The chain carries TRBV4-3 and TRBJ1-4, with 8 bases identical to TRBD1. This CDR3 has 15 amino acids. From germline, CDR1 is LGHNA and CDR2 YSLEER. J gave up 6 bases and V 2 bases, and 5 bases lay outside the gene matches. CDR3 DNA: TGCGCCAGCAGCCAACAACAGGGGGGAGATGAAAAACTGTTTTTT. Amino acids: CASSQQQGGDEKLFF.